This passage covers 25 T cell receptor beta chains from one sample sequenced in a study of blood T cell repertoires in COVID-19. Profiling relied on immunoSEQ multiplex PCR, and the TCRdb table lists in-frame clones only, not all of them. Among about 120,000 clones listed, more than 70% were seen once. Material: peripheral blood. The receptors were sampled from a human donor in a cohort sampled during active COVID-19.

This chain uses TRBV27 with TRBJ2-1; 7 nucleotides line up with TRBD1. The CDR3 extends over 13 amino acids. Trimming cost V 5 bases and J 5 bases; bases outside gene matches: 3. Germline-derived CDR1 and CDR2 are MNHEY and SMNVEV (reference sequence). Here the CDR3 DNA reads TGTGCCAGCAGTGGGACAGACAACAATGAGCAGTTCTTC. It yields the protein CASSGTDNNEQFF.

The chain is built from TRBV6-5 and TRBJ1-1; no clear D. This CDR3 is 11 amino acids long. CDR1 is MNHEY, CDR2 SVGAGI, per germline. V was clipped by 2 bases and J by 9 bases, with 7 bases between them. CDR3 loop: CASSYHSQAFF. CDR3 coding DNA: TGTGCCAGCAGTTACCACTCCCAAGCTTTCTTT.

The gene calls are TRBV3-1 (or the pseudogene TRBV3-2) and TRBJ2-3, with TRBD1 matching 8 bases. V lost 0 bases and J lost 4; bases outside the gene matches: 18. Germline V lookup: CDR1 LGHDT, CDR2 YNNKEL (reference sequence). The CDR3 length is 20 residues. The CDR3 spells CASSQDLQEPQGALPDTQYF. The CDR3 bases are TGTGCCAGCAGCCAAGATCTCCAAGAACCCCAGGGGGCCTTACCAGATACGCAGTATTTT.

The gene calls are TRBV29-1 and TRBJ2-7; TRBD1 is a possible D gene (6 bases). Germline V gene lookup returns CDR1 SQVTM and CDR2 ANQGSEA. This CDR3 spans 11 amino acids. V gave up 6 bases and J gave up 5 bases, with 11 bases separating them. CDR3 nucleotides: TGCAGCGTAAGGGGGTCCCACGAGCAGTACTTC. This translates into CSVRGSHEQYF.

This chain uses TRBV29-1 with TRBJ1-6; 10 bases fit TRBD1. Germline V CDR1 and CDR2: SQVTM, ANQGSEA. Trimming cost V 6 bases and J 6 bases; bases outside gene matches: 11. This CDR3 spans 16 amino acids. CDR3 sequence (DNA): TGCAGCGTCGGAAGCCCCGGGGACAGGGGTAATTCACCCCTCCACTTT. Encoded protein: CSVGSPGDRGNSPLHF.

This clone is a singleton in its sample. J is TRBJ1-1 and V is TRBV5-1, with 7 bases that match TRBD1. CDR1 is SGHRS, CDR2 YFSETQ, per germline. The ends lost 2 bases at V and 1 base at J; junction bases unmatched: 2. CDR3 length equals 14 residues. The CDR3 spells CASSLGTANTEAFF. The CDR3 DNA reads TGCGCCAGCAGCTTAGGGACAGCGAACACTGAAGCTTTCTTT.

V and J are TRBV28 and TRBJ2-1; the D gene is possibly TRBD2 (6 bases). The germline V gene encodes CDR1 MDHEN and CDR2 SYDVKM. This CDR3 is built from 14 residues. V shed 7 bases and J shed 4 bases, with 14 bases lying between them. For the CDR3, the DNA is TGTGCCAGCACCTCGAGCGGGCTATACAATGAGCAGTTCTTC. It encodes CASTSSGLYNEQFF.

V usage is TRBV18 and J usage is TRBJ2-1; no clear D. Deletions cut 3 bases from V and 5 bases from J, with 2 bases between. The CDR3 has 11 amino acids. The germline gives CDR1 KGHSH, CDR2 LQKENI. The CDR3 nucleotides are TGTGCCAGCTCACCCGACAATGAGCAGTTCTTC. This translates into CASSPDNEQFF.

The V gene is TRBV5-6, the J gene TRBJ2-5; maybe TRBD2 (5 bases). The CDR3 extends over 16 amino acids. V was clipped by 0 bases and J by 1 base, with 13 bases between them. Per germline, CDR1 SGHDT and CDR2 YYEEEE. The CDR3 here is CASSLAQRNFQETQYF. The DNA of the CDR3 is TGTGCCAGCAGCTTGGCGCAGCGGAATTTCCAAGAGACCCAGTACTTC.

J is TRBJ2-1 and V is TRBV6-4; TRBD1 is a possible D gene (7 bases). CDR1 is MRHNA, CDR2 SNTAGT, per germline. Trimming stripped 2 bases from V and 7 bases from J, with 15 bases between. The CDR3 runs to 15 residues. The CDR3 DNA reads TGTGCCAGCAGTGACGGCCAGGGGGAGGTGAATGAGCAGTTCTTC. Protein product: CASSDGQGEVNEQFF.

In DNA form, the CDR3 reads TGCGCCAGCAGCCAAGTACAAGCTTCGGGGGTGCAGTTCTTC. It yields the protein CASSQVQASGVQFF. The chain uses TRBV4-1 and TRBJ2-1; D possibly corresponds to TRBD2 (6 bases). The V end lost 1 base, the J end lost 12 bases, and 16 bases lay between the germline ends. The CDR3 has 14 residues. Per the germline V gene, CDR1 is MGHRA and CDR2 is YSYEKL.

The chain is built from TRBV28 and TRBJ2-7, with unresolved D. The germline V and J ends were trimmed by 3 bases and 4 bases, with 4 bases remaining between them. This CDR3 comprises 11 residues. Looked up from germline, CDR1 is MDHEN and CDR2 is SYDVKM. CDR3 sequence reads: CASSFGYEQYF. The CDR3 DNA sequence: TGTGCCAGCAGTTTCGGTTACGAGCAGTACTTC.

The chain uses TRBV6-5 and TRBJ2-2, with D unclear. V was clipped by 7 bases and J by 7 bases, with 13 bases between them. Per germline, CDR1 MNHEY and CDR2 SVGAGI. The CDR3 contains 13 residues. CDR3 in DNA: TGTGCCAGCATAGCAGCTTTTGACGGGGAGCTGTTTTTT. Its translation: CASIAAFDGELFF.

The V and J genes are TRBV6-5 and TRBJ1-3; D is uncertain. Trimming shortened V by 7 bases and J by 3 bases, and 4 bases separated the two germline ends. This CDR3 region has 11 residues. Per the germline V gene, CDR1 is MNHEY and CDR2 is SVGAGI. Here the CDR3 DNA reads TGTGCCAGCATCTATGGAAACACCATATATTTT. Translating it yields CASIYGNTIYF.

The chain couples TRBV2 to TRBJ2-7; D is perhaps TRBD2 (6 bases). Germline CDR1 reads SNHLY; CDR2 reads FYNNEI. Trimming shortened V by 2 bases and J by 7 bases, and 12 bases separated the two germline ends. This CDR3 contains 13 residues. The CDR3 DNA reads TGTGCCAGCAGTGAAAGTCGGGGGACTGAGCAGTACTTC. Translated: CASSESRGTEQYF. Based on the CDR3 plus reference TRBV2 and TRBJ2-7, the full variable domain is EPEVTQTPSHQVTQMGQEVILRCVPISNHLYFYWYRQILGQKVEFLVSFYNNEISEKSEIFDDQFSVERPDGSNFTLKIRSTKLEDSAMYFCASSESRGTEQYFGPGTRLTVT.

The rearrangement links TRBV5-4 to TRBJ1-1; TRBD1 is a possible D gene (5 bases). Germline V gives CDR1 SGHNT, CDR2 YYREEE (reference sequence). V lost 4 bases and J 1 base, leaving 5 bases between the germline ends. The CDR3 length is 12 residues. The CDR3, as DNA: TGTGCCAGCAGCCAGGGGAACACTGAAGCTTTCTTT. This gives the protein CASSQGNTEAFF.

This sequence joins TRBV7-8 and TRBJ1-1, with 7 bases identical to TRBD1. The CDR3 is made up of 16 amino acids. V lost 5 bases, J lost 0 bases, and 9 bases stayed unmatched. CDR1 is SGHVS, CDR2 FQNEAQ, per germline. The CDR3 nucleotides are TGTGCCAGCAGCCGCAACTCCGGGACAGTGAACACTGAAGCTTTCTTT. This sequence encodes CASSRNSGTVNTEAFF. Together with reference TRBV7-8 and TRBJ1-1, the CDR3 gives the full variable domain: GAGVSQSPRYKVAKRGQDVALRCDPISGHVSLFWYQQALGQGPEFLTYFQNEAQLDKSGLPSDRFFAERPEGSVSTLKIQRTQQEDSAVYLCASSRNSGTVNTEAFFGQGTRLTVV.

V and J are TRBV11-2 and TRBJ2-7; D may be TRBD2 (6 bases). The CDR3 consists of 16 residues. V was shortened by 1 base and J by 0 bases, with 13 bases between the two germline ends. CDR1 and CDR2 from the germline V gene are SGHAT and FQNNGV. As DNA, the CDR3 is TGTGCCAGCAGCTTAGTGACCGGGAGCAGCTCCTACGAGCAGTACTTC. Translating gives CASSLVTGSSSYEQYF. Full variable domain (outside the CDR3, taken from reference TRBV11-2 and TRBJ2-7): EAGVAQSPRYKIIEKRQSVAFWCNPISGHATLYWYQQILGQGPKLLIQFQNNGVVDDSQLPKDRFSAERLKGVDSTLKIQPAKLEDSAVYLCASSLVTGSSSYEQYFGPGTRLTVT.

The sample holds a few counts of this clone. V usage is TRBV6-5 and J usage is TRBJ2-7, with D perhaps TRBD2 (5 bases). Germline lookup yields CDR1 MNHEY and CDR2 SVGAGI. The CDR3 spans 13 residues. V lost 7 bases to trimming and J lost 2 bases, with 12 bases between them. CDR3 loop: CASTRGSTYEQYF. Written as DNA, the CDR3 is TGTGCCAGCACCCGGGGATCTACCTACGAGCAGTACTTC.

The CDR3 DNA is TGCGCCAGCAGCCGGGGACTAGCGGGGGCCGGAGAGACCCAGTACTTC. Protein sequence: CASSRGLAGAGETQYF. The J gene is TRBJ2-5, the V gene TRBV4-1; 14 bases line up with TRBD2. Germline V lookup: CDR1 MGHRA, CDR2 YSYEKL. CDR3 length: 16 amino acids. Trimming at V came to 4 bases and at J to 4 bases, leaving 5 bases not matched to a gene.

This clone was recorded once. The chain has TRBV30 and TRBJ2-3; D is possibly TRBD1 (6 bases). CDR1 is GTSNPN, CDR2 SVGIG, per germline (reference sequence). This CDR3 has 11 amino acids. The V and J ends lost 2 bases and 6 bases respectively, with 6 bases between them. For the CDR3, the DNA is TGTGCCTGGAGTAGGGGGGATACGCAGTATTTT. Protein: CAWSRGDTQYF.

The rearrangement joins TRBV10-3 to TRBJ2-5; a weak D match, TRBD2 (5 bases). V was trimmed by 3 bases and J by 0 bases, leaving 8 bases between them. The CDR3 runs to 14 residues. The germline V gene encodes CDR1 ENHRY and CDR2 SYGVKD. The CDR3 DNA sequence: TGTGCCATCAGTGAAGCGCGGGACCAAGAGACCCAGTACTTC. It codes for CAISEARDQETQYF.

This clone was recorded only once. The sample carries other DNA sequences with the same CDR3. CDR3 sequence (DNA): TGTGCCAGCAGCCCCCTCGGGCGGGGGGCGGGTGGGGCCAACGTCCTGACTTTC. Its translation: CASSPLGRGAGGANVLTF. The rearrangement joins TRBV3-1 (or the pseudogene TRBV3-2) to TRBJ2-6; 8 bases are shared with TRBD2. This CDR3 comprises 18 residues. V lost 4 bases and J lost 3; bases outside the gene matches: 11. The germline gives CDR1 LGHDT, CDR2 YNNKEL (reference sequence).

J is TRBJ1-5 and V is TRBV5-1; D is unresolved. Deletions cut 2 bases from V and 4 bases from J, with 7 bases between. CDR1 and CDR2 (germline): SGHRS, YFSETQ. The CDR3 runs 13 residues. CDR3: CASSLYSNQPQHF. The CDR3 nucleotides read TGCGCCAGCAGCTTATATAGTAATCAGCCCCAGCATTTT.

The chain is built from TRBV30 and TRBJ1-2, with D perhaps matching TRBD1 (5 bases). The CDR3 loop spans 14 amino acids. Germline CDR1 GTSNPN, CDR2 SVGIG (reference sequence). V was shortened by 0 bases and J by 7 bases, with 15 bases between the two germline ends. The CDR3 DNA reads TGTGCCTGGAGTGTACTCTCCAGGGCTGGTGGCTACACCTTC. It encodes CAWSVLSRAGGYTF.